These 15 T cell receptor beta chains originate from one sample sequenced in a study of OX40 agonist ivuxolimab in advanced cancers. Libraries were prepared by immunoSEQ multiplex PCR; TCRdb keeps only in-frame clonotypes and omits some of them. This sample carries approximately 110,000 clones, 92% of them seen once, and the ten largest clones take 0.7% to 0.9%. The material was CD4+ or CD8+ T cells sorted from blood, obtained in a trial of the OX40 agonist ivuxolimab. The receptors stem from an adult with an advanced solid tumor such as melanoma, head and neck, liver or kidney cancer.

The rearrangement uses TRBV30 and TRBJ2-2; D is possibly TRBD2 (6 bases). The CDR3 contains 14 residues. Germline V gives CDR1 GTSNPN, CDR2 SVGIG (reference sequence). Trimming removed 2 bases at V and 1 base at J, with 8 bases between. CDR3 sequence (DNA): TGTGCCTGGAGTAGCGGGCTGAACACCGGGGAGCTGTTTTTT. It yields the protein CAWSSGLNTGELFF.

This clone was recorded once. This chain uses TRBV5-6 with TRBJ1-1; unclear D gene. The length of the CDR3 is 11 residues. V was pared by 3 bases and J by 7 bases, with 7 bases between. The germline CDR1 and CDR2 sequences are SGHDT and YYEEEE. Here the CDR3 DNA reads TGTGCCAGCAGCTCACAGATTGAAGCTTTCTTT. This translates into CASSSQIEAFF.

CDR3 DNA sequence: TGTGCCAGCAGTTTACGGGGGGGCTACAATGAGCAGTTCTTC. This sequence encodes CASSLRGGYNEQFF. This chain connects TRBV27 to TRBJ2-1; 8 bases line up with TRBD2. Germline V CDR1 and CDR2: MNHEY, SMNVEV (reference sequence). The CDR3 has 14 amino acids. J was trimmed by 3 bases and V by 2 bases; bases with no gene match: 0.

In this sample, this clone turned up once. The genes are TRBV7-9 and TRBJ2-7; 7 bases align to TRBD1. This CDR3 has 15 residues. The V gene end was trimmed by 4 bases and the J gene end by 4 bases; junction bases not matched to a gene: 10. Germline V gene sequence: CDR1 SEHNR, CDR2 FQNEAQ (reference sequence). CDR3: CASSSTGKAGYEQYF. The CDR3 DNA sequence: TGTGCCAGCAGCTCGACAGGGAAGGCAGGATACGAGCAGTACTTC.

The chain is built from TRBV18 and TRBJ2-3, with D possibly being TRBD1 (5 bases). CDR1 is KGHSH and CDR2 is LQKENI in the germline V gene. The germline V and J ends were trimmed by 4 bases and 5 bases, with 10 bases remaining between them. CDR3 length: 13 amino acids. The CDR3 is CASSLDQGDTQYF. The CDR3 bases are TGTGCCAGCTCACTTGACCAGGGAGATACGCAGTATTTT.

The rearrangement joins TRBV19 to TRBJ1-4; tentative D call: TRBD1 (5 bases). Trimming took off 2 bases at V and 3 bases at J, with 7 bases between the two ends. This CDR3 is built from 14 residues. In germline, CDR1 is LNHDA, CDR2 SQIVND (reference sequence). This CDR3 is CASSITGPNEKLFF. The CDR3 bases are TGTGCCAGTAGTATAACGGGACCTAATGAAAAACTGTTTTTT.

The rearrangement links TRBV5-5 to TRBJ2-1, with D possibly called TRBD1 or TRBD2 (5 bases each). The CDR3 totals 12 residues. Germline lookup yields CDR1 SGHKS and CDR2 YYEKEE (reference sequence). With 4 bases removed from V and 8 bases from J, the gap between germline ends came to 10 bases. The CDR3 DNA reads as TGTGCCAGCAGCACTACGGGGCATGAGCAGTTCTTC. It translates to CASSTTGHEQFF.

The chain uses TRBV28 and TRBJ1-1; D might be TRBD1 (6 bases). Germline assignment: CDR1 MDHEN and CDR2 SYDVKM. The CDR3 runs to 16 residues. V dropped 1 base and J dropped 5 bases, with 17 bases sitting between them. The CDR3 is CASSLSRGQGKTEAFF. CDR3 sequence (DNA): TGTGCCAGCAGTTTATCCCGGGGGCAGGGGAAGACTGAAGCTTTCTTT.

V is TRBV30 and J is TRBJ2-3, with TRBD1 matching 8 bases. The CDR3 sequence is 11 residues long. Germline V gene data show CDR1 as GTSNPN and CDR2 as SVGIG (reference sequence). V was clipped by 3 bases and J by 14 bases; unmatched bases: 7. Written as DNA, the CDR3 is TGTGCCTGGAGGACGACAGGGGTGGGGTATTTT. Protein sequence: CAWRTTGVGYF.

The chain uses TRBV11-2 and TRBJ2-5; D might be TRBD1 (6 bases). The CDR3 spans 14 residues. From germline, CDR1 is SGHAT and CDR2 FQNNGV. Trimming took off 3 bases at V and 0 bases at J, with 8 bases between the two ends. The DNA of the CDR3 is TGTGCCAGCAGCTTGCAGGGGCACCAAGAGACCCAGTACTTC. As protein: CASSLQGHQETQYF.

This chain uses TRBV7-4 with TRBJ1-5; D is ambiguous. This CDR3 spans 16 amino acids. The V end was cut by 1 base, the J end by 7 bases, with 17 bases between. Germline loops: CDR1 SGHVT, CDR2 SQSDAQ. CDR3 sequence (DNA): TGTGCCAGCAGCTTAGAGGGCCGACAAAGTTTACAGCCCCAGCATTTT. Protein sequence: CASSLEGRQSLQPQHF.

The CDR3 loop is CASTPDSRGEKLFF. The DNA for the CDR3 is TGTGCCAGCACCCCGGACTCGAGGGGTGAAAAACTGTTTTTT. V gene TRBV5-5 combines with J gene TRBJ1-4, with D tentatively TRBD1 (5 bases). Trimming took off 6 bases at V and 7 bases at J, with 16 bases between the two ends. This CDR3 contains 14 residues. Germline assignment: CDR1 SGHKS and CDR2 YYEKEE (reference sequence).

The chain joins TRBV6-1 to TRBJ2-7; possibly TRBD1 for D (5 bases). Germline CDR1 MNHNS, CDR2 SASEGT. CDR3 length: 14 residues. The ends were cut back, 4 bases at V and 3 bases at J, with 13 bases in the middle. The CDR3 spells CASSVDRNYYEQYF. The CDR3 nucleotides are TGTGCCAGCAGTGTAGACAGAAACTACTACGAGCAGTACTTC.

The CDR3 loop is CSARENGEQYF. As DNA, the CDR3 is TGCAGTGCTAGAGAAAATGGAGAGCAGTACTTC. This chain connects TRBV20-1 to TRBJ2-7; D unresolved. V lost 0 bases, J lost 7 bases, and 7 bases lay in between. CDR1 DFQATT and CDR2 SNEGSKA come from the germline V gene (reference sequence). The CDR3 runs to 11 residues.

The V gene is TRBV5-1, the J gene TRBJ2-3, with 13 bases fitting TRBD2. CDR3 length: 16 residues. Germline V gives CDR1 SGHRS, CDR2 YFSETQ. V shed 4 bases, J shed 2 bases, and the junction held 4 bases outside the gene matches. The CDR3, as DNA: TGCGCCAGCAGCCCGGGGACTAGCGGGACCACAGATACGCAGTATTTT. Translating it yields CASSPGTSGTTDTQYF.